This TCR beta chain was profiled in a study of T-cell memory formation after mild COVID-19. Looking at the study overall: Each donor largely had its own TCR clusters.

TCRdb processed the 5' RACE reads anew with MiXCR; each CDR3 protein has one entry. The sample consists of more than 250,000 distinct CDR3 sequences, 15% to 20% of them appearing once. The CDR3 loop spans 15 amino acids. Germline CDR1 and CDR2: ENHRY and SYGVKD. V dropped 2 bases and J dropped 1 base, with 11 bases sitting between them. The rearrangement joins TRBV10-3 to TRBJ1-1; D unclear. Sequencing was carried out using PBMCs or a T cell subset sorted from them (not recorded which). The sequence derives from a man between 18 and 35 years old who had mild COVID-19 (a few samples of this study predate the infection). Cell type and time point are not known. The CDR3, as DNA: TGTGCCATCAGTGAGACGGACGGGGAGAACACTGAAGCTTTCTTT. It translates to CAISETDGENTEAFF.